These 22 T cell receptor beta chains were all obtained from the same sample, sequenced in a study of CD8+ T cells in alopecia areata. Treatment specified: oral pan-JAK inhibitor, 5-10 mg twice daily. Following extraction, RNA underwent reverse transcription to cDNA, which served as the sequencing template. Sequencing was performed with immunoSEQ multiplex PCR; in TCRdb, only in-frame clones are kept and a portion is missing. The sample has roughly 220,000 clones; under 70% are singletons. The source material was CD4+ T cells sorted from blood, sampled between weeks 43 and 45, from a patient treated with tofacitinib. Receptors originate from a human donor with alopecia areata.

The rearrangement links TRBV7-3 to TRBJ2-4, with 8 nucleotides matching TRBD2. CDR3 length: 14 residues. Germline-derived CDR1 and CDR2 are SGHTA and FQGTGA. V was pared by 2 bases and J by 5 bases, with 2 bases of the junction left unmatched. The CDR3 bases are TGTGCCAGCAGCTTAGGGACTAGAGAAAACATTCAGTACTTC. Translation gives CASSLGTRENIQYF.

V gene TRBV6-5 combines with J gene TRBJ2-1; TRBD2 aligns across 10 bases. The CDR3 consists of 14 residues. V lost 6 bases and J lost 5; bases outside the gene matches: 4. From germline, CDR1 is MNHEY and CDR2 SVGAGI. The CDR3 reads CASSGLAVNNEQFF. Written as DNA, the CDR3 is TGTGCCAGCAGCGGACTAGCGGTTAACAATGAGCAGTTCTTC.

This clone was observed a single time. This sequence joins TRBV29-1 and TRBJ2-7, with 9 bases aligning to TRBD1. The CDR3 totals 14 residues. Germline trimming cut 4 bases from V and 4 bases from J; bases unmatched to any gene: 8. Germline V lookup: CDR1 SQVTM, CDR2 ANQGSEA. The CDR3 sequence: CSVGDRGLGYEQYF. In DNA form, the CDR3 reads TGCAGCGTTGGCGACAGGGGGTTGGGGTACGAGCAGTACTTC.

The CDR3 sequence: CASREQGNQPQHF. The DNA of the CDR3 is TGTGCCAGCAGGGAACAGGGGAATCAGCCCCAGCATTTT. The chain combines TRBV6-1 with TRBJ1-5; TRBD1 aligns across 7 bases. Trimming took 6 bases from V and 4 from J; bases not matched to a gene: 3. CDR3 length: 13 amino acids. Germline-derived CDR1 and CDR2 are MNHNS and SASEGT.

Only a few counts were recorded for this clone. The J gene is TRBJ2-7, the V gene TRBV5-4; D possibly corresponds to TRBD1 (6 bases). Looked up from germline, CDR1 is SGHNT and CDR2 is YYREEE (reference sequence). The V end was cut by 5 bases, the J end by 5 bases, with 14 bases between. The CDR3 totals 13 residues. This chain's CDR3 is CASSRGQRDEQYF. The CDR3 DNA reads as TGTGCCAGCAGTCGAGGACAGAGGGACGAGCAGTACTTC.

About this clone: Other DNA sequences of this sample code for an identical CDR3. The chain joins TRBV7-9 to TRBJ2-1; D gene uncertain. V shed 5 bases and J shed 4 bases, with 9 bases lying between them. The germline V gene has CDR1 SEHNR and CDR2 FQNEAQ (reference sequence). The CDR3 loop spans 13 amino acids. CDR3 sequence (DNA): TGTGCCAGCAGCCCAGGAACGTACAATGAGCAGTTCTTC. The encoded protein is CASSPGTYNEQFF.

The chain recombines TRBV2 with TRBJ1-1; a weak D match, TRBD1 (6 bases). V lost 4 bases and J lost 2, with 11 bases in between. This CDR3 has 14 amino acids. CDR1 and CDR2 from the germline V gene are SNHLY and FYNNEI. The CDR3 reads CASSVWTANTEAFF. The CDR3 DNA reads TGTGCCAGCAGTGTCTGGACAGCTAACACTGAAGCTTTCTTT.

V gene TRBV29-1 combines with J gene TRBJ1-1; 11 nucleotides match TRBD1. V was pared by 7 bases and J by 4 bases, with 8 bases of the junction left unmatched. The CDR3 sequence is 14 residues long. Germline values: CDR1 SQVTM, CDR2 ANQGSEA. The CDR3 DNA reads TGCAGCGCCGAAACCGGGACAGGGGGCACTGAAGCTTTCTTT. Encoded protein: CSAETGTGGTEAFF. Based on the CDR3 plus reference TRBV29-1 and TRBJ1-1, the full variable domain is SAVISQKPSRDICQRGTSLTIQCQVDSQVTMMFWYRQQPGQSLTLIATANQGSEATYESGFVIDKFPISRPNLTFSTLTVSNMSPEDSSIYLCSAETGTGGTEAFFGQGTRLTVV.

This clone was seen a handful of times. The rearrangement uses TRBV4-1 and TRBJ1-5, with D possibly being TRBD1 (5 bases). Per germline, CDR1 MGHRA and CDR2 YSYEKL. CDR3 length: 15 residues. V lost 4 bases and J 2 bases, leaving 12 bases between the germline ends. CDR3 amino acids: CASSLAGTGNQPQHF. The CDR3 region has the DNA TGCGCCAGCAGCCTGGCAGGGACCGGCAATCAGCCCCAGCATTTT.

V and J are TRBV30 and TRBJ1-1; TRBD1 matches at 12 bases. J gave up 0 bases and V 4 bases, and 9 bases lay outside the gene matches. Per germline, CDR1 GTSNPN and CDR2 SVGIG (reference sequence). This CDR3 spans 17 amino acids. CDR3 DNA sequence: TGTGCCTGGACGGAACCGGGACAGGGGGCCTTGAACACTGAAGCTTTCTTT. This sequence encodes CAWTEPGQGALNTEAFF.

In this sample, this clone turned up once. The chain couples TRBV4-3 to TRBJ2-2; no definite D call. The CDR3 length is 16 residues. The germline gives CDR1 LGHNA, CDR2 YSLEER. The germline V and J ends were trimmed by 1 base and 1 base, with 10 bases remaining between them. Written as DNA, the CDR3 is TGCGCCAGCAGCCAAGTGGCCTCCATGAACACCGGGGAGCTGTTTTTT. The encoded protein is CASSQVASMNTGELFF.

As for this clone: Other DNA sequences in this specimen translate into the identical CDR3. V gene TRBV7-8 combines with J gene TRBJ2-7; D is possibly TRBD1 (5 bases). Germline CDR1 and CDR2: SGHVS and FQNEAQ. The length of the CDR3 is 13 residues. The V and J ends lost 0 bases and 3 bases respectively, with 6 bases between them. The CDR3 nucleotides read TGTGCCAGCAGCTTAGCGCAGGGCTACGAGCAGTACTTC. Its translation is CASSLAQGYEQYF.

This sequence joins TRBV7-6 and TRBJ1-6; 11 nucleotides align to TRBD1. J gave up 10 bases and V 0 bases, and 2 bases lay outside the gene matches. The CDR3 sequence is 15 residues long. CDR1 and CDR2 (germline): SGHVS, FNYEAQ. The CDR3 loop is CASSLAGQGGSPLHF. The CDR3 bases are TGTGCCAGCAGCTTAGCGGGACAGGGGGGCTCACCCCTCCACTTT.

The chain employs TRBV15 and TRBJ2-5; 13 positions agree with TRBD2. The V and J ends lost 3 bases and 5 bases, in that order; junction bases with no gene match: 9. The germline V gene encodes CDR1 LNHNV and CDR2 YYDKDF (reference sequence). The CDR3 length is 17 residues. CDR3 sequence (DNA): TGTGCCACCAGCAGGGATGGACTAGCGGGGGCTTCGGAGACCCAGTACTTC. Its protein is CATSRDGLAGASETQYF.

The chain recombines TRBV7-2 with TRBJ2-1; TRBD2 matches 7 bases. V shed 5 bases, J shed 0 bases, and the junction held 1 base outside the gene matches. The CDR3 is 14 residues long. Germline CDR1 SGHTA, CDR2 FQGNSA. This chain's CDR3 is CASSPGGSYNEQFF. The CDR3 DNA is TGTGCCAGCAGCCCGGGGGGCTCCTACAATGAGCAGTTCTTC. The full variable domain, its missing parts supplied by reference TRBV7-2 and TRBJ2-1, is GAGVSQSPSNKVTEKGKDVELRCDPISGHTALYWYRQSLGQGLEFLIYFQGNSAPDKSGLPSDRFSAERTGGSVSTLTIQRTQQEDSAVYLCASSPGGSYNEQFFGPGTRLTVL.

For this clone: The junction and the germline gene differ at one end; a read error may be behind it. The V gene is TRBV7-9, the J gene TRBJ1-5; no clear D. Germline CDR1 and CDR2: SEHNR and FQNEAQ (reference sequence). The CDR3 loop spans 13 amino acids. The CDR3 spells CAGSLSFDQPQHF. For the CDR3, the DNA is TGTGCCGGCAGCTTGTCATTTGATCAGCCCCAGCATTTT.

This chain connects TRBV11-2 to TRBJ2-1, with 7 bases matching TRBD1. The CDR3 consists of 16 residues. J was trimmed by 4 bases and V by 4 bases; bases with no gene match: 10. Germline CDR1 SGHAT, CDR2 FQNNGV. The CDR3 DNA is TGTGCCAGCAGCTGGCAAGGGACAGAGCCTTACAATGAGCAGTTCTTC. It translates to CASSWQGTEPYNEQFF.

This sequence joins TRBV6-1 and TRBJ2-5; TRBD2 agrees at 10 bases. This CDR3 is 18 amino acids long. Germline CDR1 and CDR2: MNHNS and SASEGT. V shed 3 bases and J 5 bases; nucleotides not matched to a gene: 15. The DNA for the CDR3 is TGTGCCAGCAGTGATACCGGAGCGGGGGGGCTCCTCGGGGAGACCCAGTACTTC. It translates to CASSDTGAGGLLGETQYF.

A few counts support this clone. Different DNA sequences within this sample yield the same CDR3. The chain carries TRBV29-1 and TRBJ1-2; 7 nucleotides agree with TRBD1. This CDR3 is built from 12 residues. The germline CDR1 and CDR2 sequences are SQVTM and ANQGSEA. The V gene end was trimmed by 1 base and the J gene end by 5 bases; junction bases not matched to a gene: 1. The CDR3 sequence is CSVEAGGYGYTF. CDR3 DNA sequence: TGCAGCGTTGAAGCAGGGGGATATGGCTACACCTTC.

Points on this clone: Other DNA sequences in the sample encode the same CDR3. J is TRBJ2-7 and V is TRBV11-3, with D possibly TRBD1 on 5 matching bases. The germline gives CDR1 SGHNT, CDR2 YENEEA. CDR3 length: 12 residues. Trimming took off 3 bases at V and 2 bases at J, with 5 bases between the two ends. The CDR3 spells CASSLDTYEQYF. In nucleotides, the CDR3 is TGTGCCAGCAGCTTGGACACCTACGAGCAGTACTTC.

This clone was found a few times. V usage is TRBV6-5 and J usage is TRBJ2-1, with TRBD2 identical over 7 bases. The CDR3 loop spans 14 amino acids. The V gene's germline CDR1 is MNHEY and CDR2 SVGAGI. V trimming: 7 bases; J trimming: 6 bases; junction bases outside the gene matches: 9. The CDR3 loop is CASKVGLAVNEQFF. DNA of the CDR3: TGTGCCAGCAAGGTCGGGCTAGCGGTCAATGAGCAGTTCTTC.

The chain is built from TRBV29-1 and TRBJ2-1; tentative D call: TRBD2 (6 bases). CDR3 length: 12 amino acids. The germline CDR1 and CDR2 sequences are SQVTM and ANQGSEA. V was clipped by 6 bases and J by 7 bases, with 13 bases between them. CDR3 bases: TGCAGCGTCAATGTAGGACTAAATGAGCAGTTCTTC. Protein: CSVNVGLNEQFF.